The clone carrying this T cell receptor (beta chain) was counted a few times. Its specificity is not known. This record belongs to a study of cytomegalovirus exposure and HLA in healthy donors. Study overall: The 120 or so validation repertoires were produced on the same platform as the 550 to 750 repertoires of the first cohort. This was reported in a later analysis.

The donors formed part of the 120-subject validation cohort, distinct from the roughly 660-subject first cohort. Assay: immunoSEQ multiplex PCR; the TCRdb copy retains only in-frame clones and omits some. The sample has approximately 200,000 clones, 84% seen once; the top ten hold roughly 13%. The CDR3 is 15 residues long. CDR1 and CDR2 from the germline V gene are LNHDA and SQIVND (reference sequence). V shed 3 bases and J 4 bases; nucleotides not matched to a gene: 5. Study findings and constraints: A list of around 150 TCR beta chains associated with cytomegalovirus was given.

The chain is built from TRBV19 and TRBJ2-3, with 9 bases identical to TRBD1. The receptor's source is a woman between 25 and 40 years old in good health and CMV-seropositive. Sequencing was performed on PBMCs. CDR3 amino acids: CASSMLGQGSDTQYF. Here the CDR3 DNA reads TGTGCCAGTAGTATGCTGGGACAGGGTTCAGATACGCAGTATTTT.